Below, 9 T cell receptor beta chains from the same sample are listed, as sequenced in a study of T cell responses to AZD1222 COVID-19 vaccine. TCRdb's table, derived via immunoSEQ multiplex PCR, lists solely in-frame clones and lacks some. This sample has some 100,000 clones, with nearly 95% found just once. This sample comprised peripheral blood, obtained on day 0 of AZD1222 vaccination. Every receptor here comes from an adult in good health.

V gene TRBV27 combines with J gene TRBJ2-3; D gene ambiguous. Germline V gives CDR1 MNHEY, CDR2 SMNVEV (reference sequence). The length of the CDR3 is 15 residues. V was cut by 0 bases and J by 2 bases, with 9 bases left in between. CDR3 bases: TGTGCCAGCAGTTTATCCGACTCCCACACAGATACGCAGTATTTT. Residues: CASSLSDSHTDTQYF.

The chain recombines TRBV28 with TRBJ2-3; D gene ambiguous. This CDR3 region has 13 residues. Per the germline V gene, CDR1 is MDHEN and CDR2 is SYDVKM. Trimming shortened V by 2 bases and J by 7 bases, and 10 bases separated the two germline ends. The chain's CDR3 is CASSLPPIYTQYF. CDR3 DNA sequence: TGTGCCAGCAGTTTACCCCCCATTTATACGCAGTATTTT.

The chain recombines TRBV10-3 with TRBJ1-1, with D perhaps TRBD1 (6 bases). Per the germline V gene, CDR1 is ENHRY and CDR2 is SYGVKD. Trimming shortened V by 8 bases and J by 2 bases, and 15 bases separated the two germline ends. The CDR3 spans 14 residues. Here the CDR3 DNA reads TGTGCCATCGGGGAGGGGGTTAGAAACACTGAAGCTTTCTTT. Translating gives CAIGEGVRNTEAFF.

The V and J genes are TRBV10-3 and TRBJ2-7, with 9 bases aligning to TRBD2. The germline CDR1 and CDR2 sequences are ENHRY and SYGVKD. Germline trimming cut 4 bases from V and 3 bases from J; bases unmatched to any gene: 1. This CDR3 region has 13 residues. For the CDR3, the DNA is TGTGCCATCAGTGCTAGCGGGAACTACGAGCAGTACTTC. It translates to CAISASGNYEQYF.

This chain links TRBV27 with TRBJ1-2; no reliable D call. The CDR3 consists of 15 residues. With 6 bases removed from V and 4 bases from J, the gap between germline ends came to 18 bases. The germline gives CDR1 MNHEY, CDR2 SMNVEV (reference sequence). The CDR3 spells CASRPAGRSIYGYTF. CDR3 nucleotides: TGTGCCAGCAGACCCGCCGGGAGGTCGATCTATGGCTACACCTTC.

This chain joins TRBV3-1 (or the pseudogene TRBV3-2) and TRBJ2-3; D may match TRBD1 or TRBD2 (5 bases each). Between the trimmed V and J ends, which lost 6 bases and 6 bases, there was a span of 13 bases. Germline V gene lookup returns CDR1 LGHDT and CDR2 YNNKEL (reference sequence). The CDR3 contains 13 residues. CDR3 DNA: TGTGCCAGCAGTAAAGAGGGGTGGGATACGCAGTATTTT. Translated, it gives CASSKEGWDTQYF.

The chain uses TRBV6-5 and TRBJ2-7, with TRBD2 matching over 7 bases. J lost 0 bases, V lost 5 bases, and 7 bases had no gene match. CDR1 is MNHEY, CDR2 SVGAGI, per germline. CDR3 length: 15 amino acids. The DNA of the CDR3 is TGTGCCAGCAGTCCATACGGGACTAACTCCTACGAGCAGTACTTC. Encoded protein: CASSPYGTNSYEQYF.

This chain links TRBV3-1 (or the pseudogene TRBV3-2) with TRBJ2-5; 11 nucleotides align to TRBD1. CDR3 length: 18 residues. Germline V lookup: CDR1 LGHDT, CDR2 YNNKEL (reference sequence). The J segment lost 3 bases and the V segment lost 1 base, leaving 10 bases of the junction unmatched. The CDR3 is CASSQGTGGAPHKETQYF. The CDR3 bases are TGTGCCAGCAGCCAAGGGACAGGGGGCGCACCCCACAAAGAGACCCAGTACTTC.

This sequence joins TRBV7-2 and TRBJ1-5; D is ambiguous. The germline gives CDR1 SGHTA, CDR2 FQGNSA. The CDR3 is 13 residues long. V was clipped by 6 bases and J by 5 bases, with 11 bases between them. This CDR3 is CASSRQRDQPQHF. In DNA, the CDR3 is TGTGCCAGCAGTCGCCAACGGGATCAGCCCCAGCATTTT.